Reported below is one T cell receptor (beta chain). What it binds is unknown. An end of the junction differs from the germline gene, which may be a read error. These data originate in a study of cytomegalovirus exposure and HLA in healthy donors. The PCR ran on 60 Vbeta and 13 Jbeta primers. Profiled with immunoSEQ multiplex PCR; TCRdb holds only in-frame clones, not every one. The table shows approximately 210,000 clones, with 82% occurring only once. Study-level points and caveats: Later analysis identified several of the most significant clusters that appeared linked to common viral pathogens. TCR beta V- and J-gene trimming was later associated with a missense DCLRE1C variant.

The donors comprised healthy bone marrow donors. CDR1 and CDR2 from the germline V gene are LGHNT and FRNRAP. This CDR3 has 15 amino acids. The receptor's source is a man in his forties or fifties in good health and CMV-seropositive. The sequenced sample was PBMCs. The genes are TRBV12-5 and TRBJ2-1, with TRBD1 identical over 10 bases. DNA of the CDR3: TGTGCTAGTGGTTTAGGGACAGGGGTTGGTAATGGGCAGTTCTTC. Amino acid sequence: CASGLGTGVGNGQFF.